This note documents a single T cell receptor (beta chain) sequence. Profiling relied on immunoSEQ multiplex PCR, and the TCRdb table lists in-frame clones only, not all of them. The repertoire holds a few million clones, about 92% seen once, with 0.3% to 0.4% in the top ten. These data are taken from a study of shared clonotypes between healthy human individuals. Germline CDR1 and CDR2: SGHRS and YFSETQ. The CDR3 is made up of 14 amino acids. The junction had 8 bases not matched to a gene; V was cut back by 4 bases and J by 5 bases. V is TRBV5-1 and J is TRBJ1-1, with 7 bases that match TRBD1. The sequenced sample consisted of naive CD4+ T cells from PBMCs. Subset: CD45RA+ positively selected. This TCR came from a man aged 18 to 29 in good health. Some clones in this sample may be carry-over from other donors' samples. CDR3 amino acids: CASSRTGGGTEAFF. DNA of the CDR3: TGCGCCAGCAGCCGGACAGGAGGGGGGACTGAAGCTTTCTTT.